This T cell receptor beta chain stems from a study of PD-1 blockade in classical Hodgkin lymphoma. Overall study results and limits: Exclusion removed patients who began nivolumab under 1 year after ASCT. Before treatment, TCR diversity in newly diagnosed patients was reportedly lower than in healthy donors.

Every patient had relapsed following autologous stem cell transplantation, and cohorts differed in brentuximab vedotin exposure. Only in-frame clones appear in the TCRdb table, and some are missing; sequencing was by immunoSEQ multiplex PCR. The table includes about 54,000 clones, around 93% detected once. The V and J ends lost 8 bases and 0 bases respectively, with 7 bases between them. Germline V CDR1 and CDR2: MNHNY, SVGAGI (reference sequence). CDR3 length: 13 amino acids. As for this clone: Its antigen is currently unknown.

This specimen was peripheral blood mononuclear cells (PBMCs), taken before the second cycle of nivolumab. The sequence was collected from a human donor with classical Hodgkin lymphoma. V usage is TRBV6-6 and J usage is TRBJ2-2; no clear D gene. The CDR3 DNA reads TGTGCCAGCCCGACACCGAACACCGGGGAGCTGTTTTTT. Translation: CASPTPNTGELFF.